This is a list of T cell receptor beta chains from one sample in a study of blood T cells in healthy people across ages. Using its own MiXCR run on the 5' RACE reads, TCRdb lists one record per CDR3 protein. The profile shows 600,000 to 850,000 distinct CDR3 sequences, around a quarter of them singletons. The data were also submitted as part of a second study, on T cells of mothers and their children.

The sequenced sample was blood. These receptors were taken from a boy between 5 and 17 years old in good health. CDR3s include the opening cysteine and the closing phenylalanine or tryptophan. A D gene is named only where the DNA matches it firmly. Clone size is given for some rows only: seen once, a few or many times, or a class if the clone is expanded.

size: .
J: TRBJ1-5
V: TRBV12-5
length: 18
D: TRBD1
CDR3: CASGLVGKSDRAYQPQHF
DNA: TGTGCTAGTGGTTTGGTAGGCAAGTCGGACAGGGCGTATCAGCCCCAGCATTTT

size: .
J: TRBJ1-4
V: TRBV4-3
length: 17
D: .
CDR3: CASSQDGGGAANEKLFF
DNA: TGCGCCAGCAGCCAAGACGGCGGGGGGGCGGCTAATGAAAAACTGTTTTTT

size: few
J: TRBJ1-2
V: TRBV12-3/TRBV12-4
length: 15
D: .
CDR3: CASSSSLRVPDGYTF
DNA: TGTGCCAGCAGTTCCTCCCTCCGGGTTCCCGATGGCTACACCTTC

size: .
J: TRBJ1-1
V: TRBV2
length: 14
D: .
CDR3: CASSRGYPNTEAFF
DNA: TGTGCCAGCAGCAGAGGGTACCCGAACACTGAAGCTTTCTTT

size: .
J: TRBJ2-3
V: TRBV7-2
length: 14
D: TRBD1
CDR3: CASSSDRRSYTQYF
DNA: TGTGCCAGCAGCTCGGACAGGAGGTCCTATACGCAGTATTTT

size: .
J: TRBJ1-1
V: TRBV6-2/TRBV6-3
length: 12
D: .
CDR3: CASSYANTEAFF
DNA: TGTGCCAGCAGTTACGCTAACACTGAAGCTTTCTTT

size: .
J: TRBJ2-1
V: TRBV28
length: 15
D: .
CDR3: CASSTRAAFENEQFF
DNA: TGTGCCAGCAGTACAAGGGCCGCCTTTGAAAATGAGCAGTTCTTC

size: few
J: TRBJ1-4
V: TRBV20-1
length: 14
D: TRBD1
CDR3: CSARPQGGDEKLFF
DNA: TGCAGTGCTAGACCTCAGGGGGGGGATGAAAAACTGTTTTTT

size: few
J: TRBJ1-2
V: TRBV3-1
length: 13
D: TRBD1
CDR3: CASSQGGTYGYTF
DNA: TGTGCCAGCAGTCAAGGGGGCACCTATGGCTACACCTTC

size: .
J: TRBJ2-7
V: TRBV4-3
length: 16
D: .
CDR3: CASSQDLLNSAYEQYF
DNA: TGCGCCAGCAGCCAAGATCTTTTGAACTCAGCCTACGAGCAGTACTTC